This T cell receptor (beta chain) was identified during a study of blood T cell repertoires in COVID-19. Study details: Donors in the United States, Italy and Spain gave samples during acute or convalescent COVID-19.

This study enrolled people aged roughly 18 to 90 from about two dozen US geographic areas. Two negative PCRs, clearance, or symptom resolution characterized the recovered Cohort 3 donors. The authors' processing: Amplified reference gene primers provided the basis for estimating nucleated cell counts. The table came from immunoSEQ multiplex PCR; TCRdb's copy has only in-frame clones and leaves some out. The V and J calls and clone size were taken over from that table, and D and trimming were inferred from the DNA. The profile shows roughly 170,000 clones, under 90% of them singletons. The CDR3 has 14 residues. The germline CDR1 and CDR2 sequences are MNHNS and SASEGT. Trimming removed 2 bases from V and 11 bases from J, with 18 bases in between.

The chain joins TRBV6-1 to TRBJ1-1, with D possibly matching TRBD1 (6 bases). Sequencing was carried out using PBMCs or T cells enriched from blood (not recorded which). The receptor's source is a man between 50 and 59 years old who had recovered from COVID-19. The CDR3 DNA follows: TGTGCCAGCAGTGAATTGGCGGGAGGGGGGGTCGCTTTCTTT. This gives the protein CASSELAGGGVAFF.